This TCR beta chain comes out of a study of T cells after yellow fever vaccination. The study's findings and limits: Researchers noted that a small share of clonotypes showed up in both CD4 and CD8 compartments. It was a weaker secondary response, yet one that peaked faster, at day 5 versus 15.

They built TCR cDNA with 5'RACE template switching, a step that put in a universal primer site and UMIs. TCRdb re-analysed the 5' RACE reads in MiXCR, keeping a single row per CDR3 protein. The sample yields around 140,000 distinct CDR3 sequences, around 6.3% seen once. V lost 1 base and J 5 bases, leaving 14 bases between the germline ends. CDR3 length: 15 residues. Germline V gene sequence: CDR1 LGHDT, CDR2 YNNKEL (reference sequence). This clonotype has at least ten counts. Antigen: not known. This sequence originates from a man under 40 who received the YFV17D yellow fever vaccine. The chain couples TRBV3-1 to TRBJ1-1; D remains unclear. Sequencing used CD4+ T cells sorted from PBMCs, obtained 10 days after the yellow fever booster vaccination. The CDR3 region is CASSQVAGHGTEAFF. The CDR3 DNA sequence: TGTGCCAGCAGCCAAGTGGCCGGTCACGGGACTGAAGCTTTCTTT.